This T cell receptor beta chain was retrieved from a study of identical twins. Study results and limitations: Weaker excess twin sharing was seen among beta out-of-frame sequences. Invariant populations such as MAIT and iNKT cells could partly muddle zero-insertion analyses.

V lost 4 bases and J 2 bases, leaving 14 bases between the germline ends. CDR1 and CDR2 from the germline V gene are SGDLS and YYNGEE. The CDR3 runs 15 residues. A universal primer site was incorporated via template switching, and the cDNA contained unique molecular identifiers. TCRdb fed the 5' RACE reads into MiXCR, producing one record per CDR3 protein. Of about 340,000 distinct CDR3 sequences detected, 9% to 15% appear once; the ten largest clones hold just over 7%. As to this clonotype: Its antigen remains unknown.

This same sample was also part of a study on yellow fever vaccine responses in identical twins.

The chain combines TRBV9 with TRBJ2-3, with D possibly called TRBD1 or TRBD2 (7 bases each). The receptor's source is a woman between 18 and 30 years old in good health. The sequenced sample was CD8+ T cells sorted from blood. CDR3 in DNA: TGTGCCAGCAGCCCTCAGGGGGGGTTCACAGATACGCAGTATTTT. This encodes CASSPQGGFTDTQYF.